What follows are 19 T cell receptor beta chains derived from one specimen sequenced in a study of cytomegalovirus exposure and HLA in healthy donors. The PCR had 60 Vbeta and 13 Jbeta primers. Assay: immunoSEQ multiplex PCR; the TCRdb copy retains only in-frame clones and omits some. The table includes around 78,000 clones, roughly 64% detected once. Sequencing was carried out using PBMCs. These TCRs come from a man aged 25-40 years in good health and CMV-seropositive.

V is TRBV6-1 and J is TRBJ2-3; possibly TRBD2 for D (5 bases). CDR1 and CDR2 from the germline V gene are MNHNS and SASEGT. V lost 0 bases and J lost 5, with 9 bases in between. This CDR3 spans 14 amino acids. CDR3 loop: CASSEAAGEDTQYF. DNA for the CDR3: TGTGCCAGCAGTGAAGCGGCCGGGGAAGATACGCAGTATTTT.

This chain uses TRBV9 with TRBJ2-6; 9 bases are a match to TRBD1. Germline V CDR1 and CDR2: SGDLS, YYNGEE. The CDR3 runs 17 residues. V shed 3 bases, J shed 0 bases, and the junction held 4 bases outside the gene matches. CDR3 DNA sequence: TGTGCCAGCAGCGGGACAGGGGTCACCTCTGGGGCCAACGTCCTGACTTTC. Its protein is CASSGTGVTSGANVLTF.

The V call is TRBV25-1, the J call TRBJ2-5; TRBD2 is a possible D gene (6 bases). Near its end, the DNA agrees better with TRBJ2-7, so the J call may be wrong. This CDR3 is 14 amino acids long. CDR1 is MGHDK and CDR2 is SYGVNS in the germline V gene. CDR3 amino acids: CASSGRGSTYEQYF. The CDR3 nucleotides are TGTGCCAGCAGCGGGCGGGGCAGTACCTACGAGCAGTACTTC.

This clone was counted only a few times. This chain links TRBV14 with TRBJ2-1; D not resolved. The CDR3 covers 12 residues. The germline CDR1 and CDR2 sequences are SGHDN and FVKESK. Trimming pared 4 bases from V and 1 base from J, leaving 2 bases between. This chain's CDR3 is CASSPSYNEQFF. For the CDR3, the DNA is TGTGCCAGCAGCCCATCCTACAATGAGCAGTTCTTC.

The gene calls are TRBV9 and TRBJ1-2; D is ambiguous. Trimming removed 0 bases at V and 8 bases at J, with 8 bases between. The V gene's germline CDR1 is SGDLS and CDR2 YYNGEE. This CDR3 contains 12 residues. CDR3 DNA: TGTGCCAGCAGCGTAGTGAGAGGGGGCTACACCTTC. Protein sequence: CASSVVRGGYTF.

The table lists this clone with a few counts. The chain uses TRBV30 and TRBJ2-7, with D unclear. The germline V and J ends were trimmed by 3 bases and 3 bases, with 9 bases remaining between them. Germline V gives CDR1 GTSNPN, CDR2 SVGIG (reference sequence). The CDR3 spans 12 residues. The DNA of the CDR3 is TGTGCCTGGAGCCCCGGAGACTACGAGCAGTACTTC. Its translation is CAWSPGDYEQYF.

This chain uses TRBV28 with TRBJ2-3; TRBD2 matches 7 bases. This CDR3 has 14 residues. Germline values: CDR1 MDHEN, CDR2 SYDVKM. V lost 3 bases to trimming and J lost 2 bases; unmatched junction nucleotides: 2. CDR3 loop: CASSLGGNTDTQYF. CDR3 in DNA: TGTGCCAGCAGTTTGGGAGGGAACACAGATACGCAGTATTTT.

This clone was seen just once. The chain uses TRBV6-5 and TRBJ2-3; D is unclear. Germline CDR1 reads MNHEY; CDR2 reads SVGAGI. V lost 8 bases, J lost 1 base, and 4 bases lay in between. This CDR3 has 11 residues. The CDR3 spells CASGGTDTQYF. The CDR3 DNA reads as TGTGCCAGCGGAGGCACAGATACGCAGTATTTT.

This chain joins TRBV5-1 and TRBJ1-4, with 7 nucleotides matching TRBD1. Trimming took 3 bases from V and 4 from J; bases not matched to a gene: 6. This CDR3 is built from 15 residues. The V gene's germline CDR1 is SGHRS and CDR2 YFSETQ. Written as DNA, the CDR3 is TGCGCCAGCAGCTCCGGGACAGAAATTAATGAAAAACTGTTTTTT. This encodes CASSSGTEINEKLFF.

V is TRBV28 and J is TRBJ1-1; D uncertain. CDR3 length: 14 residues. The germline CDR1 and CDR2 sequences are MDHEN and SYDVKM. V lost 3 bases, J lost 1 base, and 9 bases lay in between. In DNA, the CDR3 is TGTGCCAGCAGTTTGTCCATGAGGAACACTGAAGCTTTCTTT. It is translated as CASSLSMRNTEAFF. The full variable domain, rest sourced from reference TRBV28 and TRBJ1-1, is DVKVTQSSRYLVKRTGEKVFLECVQDMDHENMFWYRQDPGLGLRLIYFSYDVKMKEKGDIPEGYSVSREKKERFSLILESASTNQTSMYLCASSLSMRNTEAFFGQGTRLTVV.

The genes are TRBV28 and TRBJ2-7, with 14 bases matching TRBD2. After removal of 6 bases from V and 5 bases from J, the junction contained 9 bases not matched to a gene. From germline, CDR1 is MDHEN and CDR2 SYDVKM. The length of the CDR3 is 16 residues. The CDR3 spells CASSPTSGRVFDEQYF. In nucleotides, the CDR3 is TGTGCCAGCAGCCCGACTAGCGGGAGGGTTTTCGACGAGCAGTACTTC.

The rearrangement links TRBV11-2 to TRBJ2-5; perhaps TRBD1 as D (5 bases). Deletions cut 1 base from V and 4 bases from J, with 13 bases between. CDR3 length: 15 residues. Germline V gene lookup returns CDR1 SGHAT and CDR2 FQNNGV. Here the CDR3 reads CASSLGGQTLETQYF. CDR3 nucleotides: TGTGCCAGCAGCTTAGGGGGCCAGACCTTAGAGACCCAGTACTTC.

The CDR3: CASSPDGQMNTEAFF. For the CDR3, the DNA is TGCGCCAGCAGCCCAGACGGACAGATGAACACTGAAGCTTTCTTT. The V call is TRBV5-1, the J call TRBJ1-1; the D gene is possibly TRBD1 (6 bases). The length of the CDR3 is 15 residues. From germline, CDR1 is SGHRS and CDR2 YFSETQ. Trimming stripped 4 bases from V and 0 bases from J, with 13 bases between.

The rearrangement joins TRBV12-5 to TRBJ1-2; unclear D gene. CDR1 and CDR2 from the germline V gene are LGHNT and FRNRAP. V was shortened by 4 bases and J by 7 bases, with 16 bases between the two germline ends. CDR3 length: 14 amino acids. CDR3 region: CASGSTTAPGGYTF. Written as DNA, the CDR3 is TGTGCTAGTGGTTCGACGACGGCCCCGGGTGGCTACACCTTC.

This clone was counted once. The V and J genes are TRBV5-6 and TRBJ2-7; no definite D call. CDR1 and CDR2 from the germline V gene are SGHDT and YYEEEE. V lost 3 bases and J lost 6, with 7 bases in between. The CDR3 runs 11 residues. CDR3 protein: CASSSRGEQYF. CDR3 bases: TGTGCCAGCAGCTCGAGAGGCGAGCAGTACTTC.

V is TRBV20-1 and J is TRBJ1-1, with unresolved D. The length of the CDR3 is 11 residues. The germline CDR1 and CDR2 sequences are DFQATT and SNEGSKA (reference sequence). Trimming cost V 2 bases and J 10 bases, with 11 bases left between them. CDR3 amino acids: CSARSEGGAFF. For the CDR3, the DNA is TGCAGTGCTAGAAGTGAGGGTGGAGCTTTCTTT.

CDR3 bases: TGTGCCAGCAGTGAAGGGGTGGGGGCGGGGGACACTGAAGCTTTCTTT. As protein: CASSEGVGAGDTEAFF. The genes are TRBV6-1 and TRBJ1-1, with D tentatively TRBD1 (6 bases). Trimming removed 1 base at V and 3 bases at J, with 15 bases between. In germline, CDR1 is MNHNS, CDR2 SASEGT. This CDR3 has 16 amino acids.

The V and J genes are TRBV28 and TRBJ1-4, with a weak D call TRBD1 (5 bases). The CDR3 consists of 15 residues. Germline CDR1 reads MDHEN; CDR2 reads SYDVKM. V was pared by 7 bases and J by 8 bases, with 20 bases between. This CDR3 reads CASTNPVGAREKLFF. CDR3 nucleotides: TGTGCCAGCACCAACCCCGTTGGGGCCCGGGAAAAACTGTTTTTT.

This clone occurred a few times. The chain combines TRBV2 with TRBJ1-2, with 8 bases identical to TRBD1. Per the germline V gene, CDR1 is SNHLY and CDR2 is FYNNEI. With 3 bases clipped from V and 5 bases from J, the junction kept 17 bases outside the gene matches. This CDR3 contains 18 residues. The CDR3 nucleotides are TGTGCCAGCAGTGATCCGGGACAGGTGGGACTATCGAGGTATGGCTACACCTTC. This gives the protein CASSDPGQVGLSRYGYTF.